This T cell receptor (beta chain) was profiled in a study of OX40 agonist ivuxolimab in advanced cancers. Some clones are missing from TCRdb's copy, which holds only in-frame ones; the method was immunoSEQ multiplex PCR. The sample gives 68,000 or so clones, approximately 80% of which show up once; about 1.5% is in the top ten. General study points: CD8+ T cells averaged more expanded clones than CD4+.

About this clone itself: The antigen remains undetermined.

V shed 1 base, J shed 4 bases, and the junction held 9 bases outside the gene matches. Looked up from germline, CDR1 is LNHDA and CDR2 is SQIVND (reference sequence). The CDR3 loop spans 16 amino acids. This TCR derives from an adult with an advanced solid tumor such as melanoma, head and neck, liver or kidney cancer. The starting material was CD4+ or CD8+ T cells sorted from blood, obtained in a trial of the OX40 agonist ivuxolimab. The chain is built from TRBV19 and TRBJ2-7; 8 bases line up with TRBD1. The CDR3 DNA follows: TGTGCCAGTAGTATAGCGGGGACAGGAACAGATTACGAGCAGTACTTC. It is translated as CASSIAGTGTDYEQYF.